This T cell receptor (beta chain) was captured by sequencing in a study of T-cell reconstitution after alpha-beta-depleted transplantation in children (dated by TCRdb to 2015 to 2016). For the wider study: The study quantitatively tracked T-cell immune reconstitution after TCRalphabeta/CD19-depleted allogeneic hematopoietic cell transplantation in children using TCR repertoire profiling.

Worth noting for this clonotype: Its antigen target is currently unknown. Base qualities are not recorded, but no much larger clone differs from it by a single base.

Library method: PCR. The sample was run on an Illumina HiSeq 2500. TCR library preparation used molecular barcoding, with unique molecular identifiers applied to normalize quantification of the TCRbeta repertoire. TCRdb trimmed public reads at Q25 via fastp, called clones via MiXCR and kept in-frame beta chains. Duplicate CDR3 protein sequences are folded into a single record with the most common DNA and genes. For this sample there are around 250,000 distinct CDR3 sequences; 9.9% appear just once. Jointly, the top ten make up 10% of the sample. V gives up 6 bases and J gives up 6 bases, and the segment between their germline ends measures 12 bases. CDR1 SQVTM and CDR2 ANQGSEA are derived from the germline V gene. Reading from cysteine to phenylalanine, the CDR3 counts 12 amino acids. Of the read, only the CDR3 DNA is kept; its 36 bases are in frame from base 1.

The sequence derives from a human donor who donated a stem cell graft to a child with SCID. The chain links TRBV29-1 with TRBJ2-1; the D gene is perhaps TRBD1 or TRBD2, each of them matching over 5 bases. The sample consisted of PBMCs from the stem cell graft donor, taken from the stem cell graft. The CDR3 region: CSVGPGPNEQFF. The sequenced DNA: TGCAGCGTGGGACCCGGGCCCAATGAGCAGTTCTTC.